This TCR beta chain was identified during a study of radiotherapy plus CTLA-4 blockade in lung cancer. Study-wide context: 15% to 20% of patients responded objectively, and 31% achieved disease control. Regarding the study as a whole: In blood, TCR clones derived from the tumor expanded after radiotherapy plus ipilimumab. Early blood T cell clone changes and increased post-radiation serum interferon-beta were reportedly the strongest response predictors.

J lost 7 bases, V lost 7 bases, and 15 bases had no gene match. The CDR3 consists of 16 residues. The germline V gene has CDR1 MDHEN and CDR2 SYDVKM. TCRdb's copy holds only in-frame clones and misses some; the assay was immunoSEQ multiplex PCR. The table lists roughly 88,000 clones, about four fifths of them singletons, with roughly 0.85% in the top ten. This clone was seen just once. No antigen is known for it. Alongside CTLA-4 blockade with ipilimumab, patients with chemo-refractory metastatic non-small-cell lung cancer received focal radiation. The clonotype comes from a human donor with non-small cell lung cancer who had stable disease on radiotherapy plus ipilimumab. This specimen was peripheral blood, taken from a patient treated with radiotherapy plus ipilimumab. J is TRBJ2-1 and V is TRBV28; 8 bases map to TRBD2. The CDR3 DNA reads TGTGCCAGCAAGGGGATGGGTCGCGGGAGGAGGAATGAGCAGTTCTTC. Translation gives CASKGMGRGRRNEQFF.